This TCR beta chain was observed in a study of blood T cell repertoires in COVID-19. At the level of the study: The United States, Italy and Spain were the sources of the acute and convalescent COVID-19 samples.

Under the authors' procedure: Researchers report that nucleated cell counts were estimated from reference gene primer amplification. Here immunoSEQ multiplex PCR was the method, and the copy in TCRdb shows in-frame clones only, minus some. Clonal size and the V and J genes are those of that table, whereas D and trimming came from the DNA. Of some 270,000 clones listed, 75% to 90% are singletons. Germline CDR1 is LGHDT and CDR2 is YNNKEL (reference sequence). Trimming cost V 5 bases and J 2 bases, with 20 bases left between them. CDR3 length equals 17 residues. The specimen was peripheral blood. The V call is TRBV3-1 (or the pseudogene TRBV3-2), the J call TRBJ2-3, with D possibly being TRBD2 (6 bases). This clonotype was obtained from a woman aged 70 to 79 with acute or convalescent COVID-19. CDR3 in amino acids: CASSFPPSSASTDTQYF. The CDR3 nucleotides read TGTGCCAGCAGCTTCCCACCCTCTAGCGCTTCCACAGATACGCAGTATTTT.